This TCR beta chain originates from a study of cytomegalovirus exposure and HLA in healthy donors. Primers included in the PCR were 60 Vbeta and 13 Jbeta primers. Produced via immunoSEQ multiplex PCR; TCRdb's table is partial and in-frame only. The repertoire has about 110,000 clones, around 79% of them found once; the top ten carry 3% to 4%. V lost 4 bases and J lost 8; bases outside the gene matches: 14. The CDR3 is 16 residues long. CDR1 is ENHRY, CDR2 SYGVKD, per germline. The sample holds a few counts of this clone. The clonotype originates from a woman aged 40 to 50 in good health and CMV-seronegative. The material sequenced was PBMCs. The chain is built from TRBV10-3 and TRBJ2-1, with TRBD1 identical over 7 bases. This CDR3 is CAISGPPGQHVYEQFF. CDR3 nucleotides: TGTGCCATCAGTGGACCCCCGGGACAGCACGTCTATGAGCAGTTCTTC.